This TCR beta chain was identified during a study of T cell responses to AZD1222 COVID-19 vaccine. Points from the study as a whole: Repertoire samples came only from after the peak T cell response.

This CDR3 has 17 residues. CDR1 and CDR2 from the germline V gene are SGHRS and YFSETQ. Trimming took 3 bases from V and 7 from J, leaving 23 bases between them. Note on this clone: No antigen is known for it.

Assay used: immunoSEQ multiplex PCR; TCRdb lists only in-frame clones, some missing. The sample has about 140,000 clones, approximately 90% seen once; the top ten hold 4%. Sequencing was performed on peripheral blood, taken 28 days after the second AZD1222 dose. The clonotype comes from an adult who received the AZD1222 COVID-19 vaccine. J is TRBJ2-1 and V is TRBV5-1; possible D gene TRBD1, 6 bases. The CDR3 loop is CASSYLGGQGLRNEQFF. Here the CDR3 DNA reads TGCGCCAGCAGCTACCTCGGTGGGCAGGGGTTGAGGAATGAGCAGTTCTTC.